This T cell receptor (beta chain) was identified in a study of T cells in Graves' hyperthyroidism and ophthalmopathy. Amplification of TCR beta CDR3 regions used RNA as the template. The primer set for the first-round RT-PCR of the TCR CDR3 was HTBI. In TCRdb, the multiplex PCR reads were re-called with MiXCR into one record per CDR3 protein. The repertoire includes 500,000 to 550,000 distinct CDR3 sequences, roughly 21% of them detected once, and approximately 50% sits in the top ten. The V gene's germline CDR1 is SGHRS and CDR2 YFSETQ. CDR3 length equals 11 residues. In this sample, this clonotype turned up many times. The junction does not match germline at one end; this may be a read error.

The clonotype originates from a man aged 40-50 years with Graves' ophthalmopathy. Sample: blood. The V gene is TRBV5-1, the J gene TRBJ1-1; the D is unclear. For the CDR3, the DNA is TGTGCCAGCAGCTTAGAAACTGAAGCTTTCTTT. The encoded protein is CASSLETEAFF.